This TCR beta chain is from a study of T cells after posttransplantation cyclophosphamide. Study conclusions and caveats: Donor-recipient repertoire similarity was low at 1-2 months, rising over year one. TRB clonality was highly associated with recipient CMV seropositivity and reactivation.

The naive gate required viable CD3+CD4+ or CD3+CD8+ cells with CCR7+CD45RA+CD45RO-CD95-CD27+CD28+ phenotype. Only in-frame clones appear in the TCRdb table, and some are missing; sequencing was by immunoSEQ multiplex PCR. The sample contains 9,500 to 10,000 clones, nearly 98% of which appear only once. The J segment lost 0 bases and the V segment lost 2 bases, leaving 14 bases of the junction unmatched. Per germline, CDR1 SGHRS and CDR2 YFSETQ. The CDR3 length is 19 residues. About this clone: Its matching antigen is unknown.

This sequence originates from a woman aged 55-69 years in good health, CMV-negative, and a related stem cell transplant donor. The J gene is TRBJ2-7, the V gene TRBV5-1, with 10 bases aligning to TRBD1. The sequenced sample was naive CD4+ T cells sorted from PBMCs. This CDR3 is CASSFWGGFGTGDSYEQYF. CDR3 nucleotide sequence: TGCGCCAGCAGCTTCTGGGGGGGTTTTGGGACAGGGGACTCCTACGAGCAGTACTTC.